These 6 T cell receptor beta chains were all obtained from the same sample, sequenced in a study of CD8+ T cells in alopecia areata. The treatment denotes: oral pan-JAK inhibitor, 5-10 mg twice daily. RNA was isolated and reverse transcribed to cDNA, the sequencing template. Here immunoSEQ multiplex PCR was the method, and the copy in TCRdb shows in-frame clones only, minus some. In the table there are about 200,000 clones, about three fifths of which are singletons. The sample in question was CD4+ T cells sorted from blood, obtained at week 4, from a patient treated with tofacitinib. All receptors derive from a human donor with alopecia areata.

This sequence joins TRBV29-1 and TRBJ2-7; 7 nucleotides match TRBD1. This CDR3 comprises 11 residues. Per the germline V gene, CDR1 is SQVTM and CDR2 is ANQGSEA. V was pared by 7 bases and J by 6 bases, with 6 bases of the junction left unmatched. The CDR3 DNA sequence: TGCAGCGGGACAGGCCCGGGCGAGCAGTACTTC. Its protein is CSGTGPGEQYF.

The genes are TRBV13 and TRBJ1-2; D gene ambiguous. Germline CDR1 and CDR2: PRHDT and FYEKMQ (reference sequence). The germline V and J ends were trimmed by 5 bases and 8 bases, with 12 bases remaining between them. This CDR3 comprises 12 residues. The CDR3 bases are TGTGCCAGCAGCCTGACCCGGCGGGGCTACACCTTC. Amino acid sequence: CASSLTRRGYTF.

In DNA, the CDR3 is TGTGCTAGTGGTTTGGCCCTGGGGAAGGCTGGAAACACCATATATTTT. This sequence encodes CASGLALGKAGNTIYF. V usage is TRBV12-5 and J usage is TRBJ1-3; D uncertain. The CDR3 has 16 amino acids. V was cut by 1 base and J by 2 bases, with 12 bases left in between. CDR1 is LGHNT and CDR2 is FRNRAP in the germline V gene.

A few counts support this clone. The chain has TRBV5-1 and TRBJ2-6; no reliable D call. The V end lost 0 bases, the J end lost 2 bases, and 3 bases lay between the germline ends. Germline V gene sequence: CDR1 SGHRS, CDR2 YFSETQ. The CDR3 extends over 14 amino acids. The CDR3: CASSLGTGANVLTF. As DNA, the CDR3 is TGCGCCAGCAGCTTGGGTACTGGGGCCAACGTCCTGACTTTC.

This rearrangement joins TRBV7-2 to TRBJ2-4; 9 positions agree with TRBD1. The trim removed 1 base at V and 5 bases at J, leaving 9 bases unmatched. From germline, CDR1 is SGHTA and CDR2 FQGNSA. This CDR3 has 17 residues. The CDR3 loop reads CASSLVNRGLGENIQYF. For the CDR3, the DNA is TGTGCCAGCAGCTTAGTCAACAGGGGGCTAGGGGAAAACATTCAGTACTTC.

The V gene is TRBV15, the J gene TRBJ1-3; D is uncertain. Germline assignment: CDR1 LNHNV and CDR2 YYDKDF (reference sequence). This CDR3 is built from 15 residues. V was pared by 3 bases and J by 1 base, with 10 bases between. The chain's CDR3 is CATSSFGESGNTIYF. CDR3 sequence (DNA): TGTGCCACCAGCAGCTTTGGGGAATCTGGAAACACCATATATTTT.